The 27 T cell receptor beta chains given below trace back to one sample, sequenced in a study of T cells expressing NK-cell markers. TCRdb reprocessed the 5' RACE reads; each CDR3 protein has one entry and no DNA is given. Its clone listing holds over 150,000 distinct CDR3 sequences. Material: blood T cells: a sorted CD56 or NKG2C T cell subset, CD4+ or CD8+ T cells, or bulk PBMC T cells (not recorded which). Receptors originate from a man aged 18-75 years in good health.

The V call is TRBV12-3 or TRBV12-4, the J call TRBJ2-7; TCRdb names TRBD1, which stays unverified in the absence of DNA. This CDR3 is 18 amino acids long. The CDR3 here is CASSLSFGTGPIGYEQYF.

This chain joins TRBV11-2 and TRBJ2-7; without DNA, the TCRdb call of TRBD2 cannot be checked. CDR1 SGHAT and CDR2 FQNNGV come from the germline V gene. The length of the CDR3 is 13 residues. The CDR3 protein is CASAGGGIYEQYF.

The rearrangement uses TRBV25-1 and TRBJ1-6; TCRdb's assignment of TRBD1 cannot be checked, as there is no DNA. The CDR3 contains 15 residues. Germline lookup yields CDR1 MGHDK and CDR2 SYGVNS. CDR3 sequence reads: CASSEGTGLDSPLHF.

The CDR3 is CASERGPTGTVYGYTF. The rearrangement uses TRBV28 and TRBJ1-2; TCRdb's assignment of TRBD1 cannot be checked, as there is no DNA. This CDR3 contains 16 residues. In germline, CDR1 is MDHEN, CDR2 SYDVKM.

The rearrangement uses TRBV4-1 and TRBJ2-1; TCRdb reports TRBD2, a call that lacks DNA to check it against. The germline V gene encodes CDR1 MGHRA and CDR2 YSYEKL. The CDR3 is 15 residues long. The chain's CDR3 is CASSLGRGGTDEQFF.

The CDR3 region is CASSLWPSGADEQFF. This chain links TRBV7-3 with TRBJ2-1; TCRdb designates TRBD2, a call that cannot be tested without DNA. The CDR3 length is 15 residues. CDR1 and CDR2 from the germline V gene are SGHTA and FQGTGA.

The rearrangement joins TRBV21-1 to TRBJ2-1; TCRdb outputs TRBD1, but without DNA this stays unchecked. TRBV21-1 is a pseudogene locus. CDR3 length equals 14 residues. This CDR3 reads CASVPVSSYNEQFF.

The CDR3 protein is CASNPLAKDTQYF. The chain links TRBV6-2 or TRBV6-3 to TRBJ2-3. The CDR3 has 13 amino acids. Germline V gene sequence: CDR1 MNHEY, CDR2 SVGEGT.

V is TRBV7-8 and J is TRBJ2-3; TCRdb lists TRBD1, though no DNA is available to test this call. The CDR3 is 15 residues long. Looked up from germline, CDR1 is SGHVS and CDR2 is FQNEAQ. The chain's CDR3 is CASSPGSGATDTQYF.

The rearrangement links TRBV30 to TRBJ2-2. The CDR3 is made up of 15 amino acids. Germline V gives CDR1 GTSNPN, CDR2 SVGIG (reference sequence). The CDR3 loop reads CAWRVLGSNTGELFF.

This chain joins TRBV9 and TRBJ2-7; checking the TCRdb D call of TRBD2 is not possible without DNA. Germline V lookup: CDR1 SGDLS, CDR2 YYNGEE. CDR3 length: 16 amino acids. CDR3 loop: CASSVAPRREHYEQYF.

The chain joins TRBV6-1 to TRBJ2-1; absent DNA, TCRdb's TRBD1 call cannot be checked. Per the germline V gene, CDR1 is MNHNS and CDR2 is SASEGT. This CDR3 comprises 17 residues. CDR3 residues: CASSESVDRDTYNEQFF.

This chain connects TRBV7-6 to TRBJ1-2; TCRdb designates TRBD1, a call that cannot be tested without DNA. This CDR3 is built from 15 residues. Germline V gene lookup returns CDR1 SGHVS and CDR2 FNYEAQ. The CDR3 loop reads CASSISRGGDYGYTF.

The chain combines TRBV28 with TRBJ2-7. Germline assignment: CDR1 MDHEN and CDR2 SYDVKM. The CDR3 runs 14 residues. CDR3 amino acids: CASSLDGDYYEQYF.

V and J are TRBV7-9 and TRBJ1-2; the TCRdb D gene call, TRBD1, has no DNA to confirm it. Germline V gives CDR1 SEHNR, CDR2 FQNEAQ (reference sequence). The CDR3 has 16 amino acids. The CDR3 protein is CASSTPTGTGNYGYTF.

V is TRBV12-3 or TRBV12-4 and J is TRBJ2-2. The CDR3 consists of 13 residues. The chain's CDR3 is CANSPGNTGELFF.

The chain carries TRBV7-6 and TRBJ2-3. Per the germline V gene, CDR1 is SGHVS and CDR2 is FNYEAQ. This CDR3 is built from 16 residues. Here the CDR3 reads CASSLSTSGGTDTQYF.

The CDR3 is CASSLGGPRNINTGELFF. The chain links TRBV11-1 to TRBJ2-2; TCRdb proposes TRBD1, but this gene call is untestable without DNA. This CDR3 contains 18 residues. Germline CDR1 is SGHAT and CDR2 is FQDESV (reference sequence).

The V and J genes are TRBV5-1 and TRBJ2-7. The CDR3 length is 15 residues. Germline V gene data show CDR1 as SGHRS and CDR2 as YFSETQ. CDR3 residues: CASSLVGETSYEQYF.

The chain is built from TRBV7-9 and TRBJ2-5; without DNA, the TCRdb call of TRBD2 cannot be checked. The CDR3 has 15 residues. From germline, CDR1 is SEHNR and CDR2 FQNEAQ (reference sequence). This CDR3 reads CASSFGGGSPETQYF.

The rearrangement uses TRBV6-5 and TRBJ1-2; the TCRdb D gene call, TRBD1, has no DNA to confirm it. Germline lookup yields CDR1 MNHEY and CDR2 SVGAGI. The CDR3 sequence is 15 residues long. CDR3 region: CASSYSTGNPYGYTF.

The chain uses TRBV11-2 and TRBJ2-1; TCRdb reports TRBD1, a call that lacks DNA to check it against. This CDR3 contains 15 residues. Germline loops: CDR1 SGHAT, CDR2 FQNNGV. The CDR3 region is CASSSPGQGIDEQFF. Full variable domain (outside the CDR3, taken from reference TRBV11-2 and TRBJ2-1): EAGVAQSPRYKIIEKRQSVAFWCNPISGHATLYWYQQILGQGPKLLIQFQNNGVVDDSQLPKDRFSAERLKGVDSTLKIQPAKLEDSAVYLCASSSPGQGIDEQFFGPGTRLTVL.

V and J are TRBV5-1 and TRBJ2-2. CDR1 and CDR2 (germline): SGHRS, YFSETQ. The CDR3 contains 15 residues. CDR3 protein: CASSLRHIGSEELFF.

The genes are TRBV12-3 or TRBV12-4 and TRBJ1-6. CDR3 length equals 14 residues. The CDR3 sequence: CASSASEYNSPLHF.

The V and J genes are TRBV16 and TRBJ1-5; as DNA is missing, the TRBD1 call by TCRdb cannot be tested. The germline CDR1 and CDR2 sequences are KGHSY and FQNENV. The CDR3 is made up of 14 amino acids. The CDR3 loop is CASSQFQGANPQHF.

The genes are TRBV21-1 and TRBJ1-6; checking the TCRdb D call of TRBD1 is not possible without DNA. TRBV21-1 is tagged as a pseudogene. This CDR3 spans 16 amino acids. CDR3 amino acids: CASNITGAGYNSPLHF.

The chain's CDR3 is CASRPGTDLYNEQFF. This chain uses TRBV6-5 with TRBJ2-1; no DNA is available, so the TRBD2 call from TCRdb remains unchecked. The V gene's germline CDR1 is MNHEY and CDR2 SVGAGI. CDR3 length: 15 amino acids.